The TCR beta chain under discussion was sequenced for a study of T cell repertoires in cytomegalovirus infection. Ten or more counts support this clonotype. Its specificity is unknown. Trimming left V 3 bases short and J 1 base short, with 9 bases between. Per the germline V gene, CDR1 is MNHEY and CDR2 is SMNVEV (reference sequence). CDR3 size: 14 residues. Points from the study as a whole: Clonotypes of TCR beta that were HLA-C-restricted and CMV-specific dominated the ex vivo response.

TCRdb reprocessed the reads with MiXCR, giving one entry per CDR3 protein. The sample comprises 160,000 or so distinct CDR3 sequences, 20% to 30% of which are singletons, and approximately 11% rests with the top ten. The sample comprised PBMCs. The V and J genes are TRBV27 and TRBJ1-1; D gene ambiguous. This receptor was identified in a human donor in good health (CMV status not recorded). Some clones in this sample may be carry-over from other donors' samples. CDR3 in amino acids: CASSFIGRNTEAFF. The CDR3 region has the DNA TGTGCCAGCAGTTTTATAGGGAGGAACACTGAAGCTTTCTTT.